The rows below give T cell receptor beta chains drawn from one sample of a study of radiotherapy plus CTLA-4 blockade in lung cancer. Libraries were prepared by immunoSEQ multiplex PCR; TCRdb keeps only in-frame clonotypes and omits some of them. The sample contains approximately 82,000 clones, roughly four fifths of which appear only once. Sequences were derived from peripheral blood, sampled from a patient treated with radiotherapy plus ipilimumab. The receptors were gathered from a human donor with non-small cell lung cancer that progressed on radiotherapy plus ipilimumab. Both conserved end residues are trimmed from each CDR3. Fields, in order: J gene, V gene, CDR3 protein.

J gene: TRBJ1-2
V gene: TRBV19
CDR3 protein: ASSKGTGGNGYT

J gene: TRBJ1-1
V gene: TRBV2
CDR3 protein: APDGPLSEAF

J gene: TRBJ2-7
V gene: TRBV7-6
CDR3 protein: ASSLGQRAEQY

J gene: TRBJ1-2
V gene: TRBV6-5
CDR3 protein: ASSYAGGPSSYGYT

J gene: TRBJ2-3
V gene: TRBV6-1
CDR3 protein: ASSWGQDTQY

J gene: TRBJ1-2
V gene: TRBV7-3
CDR3 protein: ASSFSGTGDYGYT

J gene: TRBJ1-1
V gene: TRBV30
CDR3 protein: AWKRAGAVNTEAF

J gene: TRBJ1-2
V gene: TRBV4-1
CDR3 protein: ASSQDVTGTGGPNYGYT

J gene: TRBJ2-7
V gene: TRBV29-1
CDR3 protein: SVQRTGSYEQY

J gene: TRBJ2-7
V gene: TRBV7-9
CDR3 protein: ASSRGTDRGSYEQY

J gene: TRBJ2-2
V gene: TRBV27
CDR3 protein: ASSLGRGVPGELF

J gene: TRBJ2-5
V gene: TRBV4-2
CDR3 protein: ASSQDAAGGVETQY

J gene: TRBJ2-3
V gene: TRBV5-1
CDR3 protein: ASSPDIDTQY

J gene: TRBJ1-1
V gene: TRBV6-5
CDR3 protein: ASSYLDRGNTEAF

J gene: TRBJ2-7
V gene: TRBV15
CDR3 protein: ATSREDRGPYEQY

J gene: TRBJ1-1
V gene: TRBV7-9
CDR3 protein: ASSLGYGLNTEAF

J gene: TRBJ2-1
V gene: TRBV5-4
CDR3 protein: ASSLGIAGGANEQF

J gene: TRBJ1-2
V gene: TRBV7-8
CDR3 protein: ASSPGASSYGYT

J gene: TRBJ2-7
V gene: TRBV19
CDR3 protein: ASSTARAYEQY

J gene: TRBJ2-7
V gene: TRBV11-3
CDR3 protein: ASSAGLASEQY

J gene: TRBJ1-4
V gene: TRBV11-2
CDR3 protein: ASSLAGWGEKLF

J gene: TRBJ1-5
V gene: TRBV19
CDR3 protein: ASSIRPGTGGNQPQH

J gene: TRBJ2-3
V gene: TRBV11-1
CDR3 protein: ASSLRDRDTDTQY

J gene: TRBJ1-2
V gene: TRBV7-9
CDR3 protein: ASRYPGTAYGYT

J gene: TRBJ1-2
V gene: TRBV7-2
CDR3 protein: ASSLGGGRGYGYT

J gene: TRBJ1-3
V gene: TRBV28
CDR3 protein: ASRAGPGNTIY

J gene: TRBJ1-2
V gene: TRBV4-3
CDR3 protein: ASSQDIRGNYGYT

J gene: TRBJ2-7
V gene: TRBV2
CDR3 protein: ASSSWDTPYEQY

J gene: TRBJ1-1
V gene: TRBV7-9
CDR3 protein: ASSLAGATEAF

J gene: TRBJ1-6
V gene: TRBV19
CDR3 protein: ASRYTGQGNSPLH

J gene: TRBJ2-3
V gene: TRBV19
CDR3 protein: ASSVGLAGPTDTQY

J gene: TRBJ2-5
V gene: TRBV6-5
CDR3 protein: ASRPLGSQETQY

J gene: .
V gene: TRBV7-2
CDR3 protein: ASSLSRSYEQY

J gene: TRBJ1-1
V gene: TRBV2
CDR3 protein: ASTHGTANTEAF

J gene: TRBJ1-1
V gene: TRBV7-9
CDR3 protein: ASSRDGGDTEAF

J gene: TRBJ1-1
V gene: TRBV5-1
CDR3 protein: ASSYPGVNTEAF

J gene: TRBJ1-5
V gene: TRBV10-3
CDR3 protein: ASSVGQAQH

J gene: TRBJ1-3
V gene: TRBV6-5
CDR3 protein: ASSPGGGNTIY

J gene: TRBJ1-4
V gene: TRBV7-2
CDR3 protein: ASSLGNRGHEKLF

J gene: TRBJ1-2
V gene: TRBV29-1
CDR3 protein: SVEDWHARGYT

J gene: TRBJ1-2
V gene: TRBV27
CDR3 protein: ASSRDIGGGYT

J gene: TRBJ1-3
V gene: TRBV29-1
CDR3 protein: SVDTGGSGNTIY

J gene: TRBJ2-1
V gene: TRBV5-4
CDR3 protein: ASSLGTTRKSEQF

J gene: TRBJ2-3
V gene: TRBV30
CDR3 protein: AYIAGSGYTQY

J gene: TRBJ1-1
V gene: TRBV4-3
CDR3 protein: ASSQVVRLVNTEAF

J gene: TRBJ2-1
V gene: TRBV19
CDR3 protein: ASSMNNNEQF

J gene: TRBJ2-2
V gene: TRBV5-1
CDR3 protein: ASSRGTGVNTGELF

J gene: TRBJ2-1
V gene: TRBV11-2
CDR3 protein: ASSLERIAKYNEQF

J gene: TRBJ2-1
V gene: TRBV7-3
CDR3 protein: ASSQLAGGANEQF

J gene: TRBJ1-3
V gene: TRBV30
CDR3 protein: AWRGRSTSGNTIY

J gene: TRBJ2-3
V gene: TRBV18
CDR3 protein: ASSPRASGSTDTQY

J gene: TRBJ2-1
V gene: TRBV7-8
CDR3 protein: ASSPGTFPWNEQF